These T cell receptor beta chains were read from a single sample in a study of cytomegalovirus exposure and HLA in healthy donors. Sequenced by immunoSEQ multiplex PCR; TCRdb stores in-frame clones only, minus some. The repertoire holds roughly 120,000 clones, just under 80% seen once, with roughly 5.5% in the top ten. The sample taken for sequencing was PBMCs. The receptors stem from a young man in good health and CMV-seronegative. CDR3s include the opening cysteine and the closing phenylalanine or tryptophan. D genes are given only for firm matches. For some rows the clone size is stated as once, few or many, or as a class when expanded; others skip it.

NA	TRBJ2-6	NA	TRBV21-1	CASSTRTGAGANVLTF	TGTGCCAGCAGCACGCGGACAGGGGCTGGGGCCAACGTCCTGACTTTC
NA	TRBJ2-3	TRBD1	TRBV6-5	CASSYSWGQVTDTQYF	TGTGCCAGCAGTTACTCTTGGGGACAGGTCACAGATACGCAGTATTTT
NA	TRBJ2-1	NA	TRBV7-9	CASSPQRASYNEQFF	TGTGCCAGCAGCCCTCAGCGGGCCTCCTACAATGAGCAGTTCTTC
NA	TRBJ1-2	NA	TRBV28	CASRYIPNYGYTF	TGTGCCAGCAGGTACATACCTAACTATGGCTACACCTTC
NA	TRBJ1-1	TRBD1	TRBV7-9	CASSRNRGSVGVHTEAFF	TGTGCCAGCAGCCGGAACAGGGGTTCTGTCGGGGTCCACACTGAAGCTTTCTTT
few	TRBJ2-3	TRBD2	TRBV5-1	CASSWTSSTDTQYF	TGCGCCAGCAGCTGGACTAGCAGCACAGATACGCAGTATTTT
few	TRBJ2-2	NA	TRBV9	CASSGGGLQNTGELFF	TGTGCCAGCAGCGGGGGGGGGCTACAGAACACCGGGGAGCTGTTTTTT
NA	TRBJ2-1	TRBD2	TRBV7-3	CASSLKGLAGGGRFNEQFF	TGTGCCAGCAGCTTAAAAGGACTAGCGGGAGGAGGGCGGTTCAATGAGCAGTTCTTC
few	TRBJ1-5	NA	TRBV7-2	CASSLEFRQPQHF	TGTGCCAGCAGCTTAGAATTTCGGCAGCCCCAGCATTTT
few	TRBJ2-3	TRBD2	TRBV7-8	CASSLQIRLAGTSDTQYF	TGTGCCAGCAGCCTCCAGATCCGACTAGCGGGAACGTCAGATACGCAGTATTTT
NA	TRBJ1-2	NA	TRBV7-9	CASSPYFRGKVQYGYTF	TGTGCCAGCAGCCCCTATTTCCGGGGAAAGGTCCAATATGGCTACACCTTC
NA	TRBJ2-3	NA	TRBV30	CACPAGSRGDTQYF	TGTGCCTGCCCGGCGGGGTCAAGGGGAGATACGCAGTATTTT
NA	TRBJ1-1	TRBD1	TRBV5-1	CASSLLSTGEEAFF	TGCGCCAGCAGCTTGTTATCGACAGGGGAGGAAGCTTTCTTT
NA	TRBJ2-3	NA	TRBV7-6	CASKRAGSTDTQYF	TGTGCCAGCAAGCGGGCAGGGAGCACAGATACGCAGTATTTT
NA	TRBJ1-1	NA	TRBV5-6	CASSLGGNTEAFF	TGTGCCAGCAGCTTGGGAGGGAACACTGAAGCTTTCTTT
NA	TRBJ1-6	TRBD1	TRBV5-1	CASSVGTGLNSPLHF	TGCGCCAGCAGCGTAGGGACAGGGCTCAATTCACCCCTCCACTTT
NA	TRBJ1-2	NA	TRBV28	CASSLGQAYGYTF	TGTGCCAGCAGTTTGGGGCAGGCATATGGCTACACCTTC
NA	TRBJ2-7	TRBD1	TRBV11-2	CASSLTGTGRHEQYF	TGTGCCAGCAGCCTAACCGGGACAGGGCGACACGAGCAGTACTTC
NA	TRBJ1-1	NA	TRBV7-9	CASRPTGNTEAFF	TGTGCCAGCAGGCCGACTGGGAACACTGAAGCTTTCTTT
NA	TRBJ2-3	TRBD2	TRBV10-3	CAISGGAGGYTDTQYF	TGTGCCATCAGTGGAGGAGCGGGGGGATACACAGATACGCAGTATTTT